The sample holds one count of the clone carrying this T cell receptor beta chain. Participants came from roughly 25 US areas, aged about 18 to 89 years. Participants' reported clinical history set cohort assignment. V shed 3 bases, J shed 2 bases, and the junction held 6 bases outside the gene matches. The germline V gene has CDR1 MNHEY and CDR2 SVGEGT. The CDR3 spans 15 residues. Repertoires were generated with immunoSEQ multiplex PCR, while TCRdb's copy carries only in-frame clones and drops some. The profile covers 250,000 or so clones, with about 83% appearing a single time and over 2% taken by the ten largest. The data were obtained in a study of blood T cell repertoires in COVID-19. Looking at the study overall: COVID-19 samples collected from the United States, Italy and Spain covered acute and convalescent phases.

This chain uses TRBV6-2 or TRBV6-3 with TRBJ2-7, with 8 bases lining up with TRBD2. This TCR was recovered from a woman aged 45-59 years who had recovered from COVID-19. The material sequenced was PBMCs or T cells enriched from blood (not recorded which). The CDR3 bases are TGTGCCAGCAGTTATGGTGGGGGACTAGCCTACGAGCAGTACTTC. This encodes CASSYGGGLAYEQYF.